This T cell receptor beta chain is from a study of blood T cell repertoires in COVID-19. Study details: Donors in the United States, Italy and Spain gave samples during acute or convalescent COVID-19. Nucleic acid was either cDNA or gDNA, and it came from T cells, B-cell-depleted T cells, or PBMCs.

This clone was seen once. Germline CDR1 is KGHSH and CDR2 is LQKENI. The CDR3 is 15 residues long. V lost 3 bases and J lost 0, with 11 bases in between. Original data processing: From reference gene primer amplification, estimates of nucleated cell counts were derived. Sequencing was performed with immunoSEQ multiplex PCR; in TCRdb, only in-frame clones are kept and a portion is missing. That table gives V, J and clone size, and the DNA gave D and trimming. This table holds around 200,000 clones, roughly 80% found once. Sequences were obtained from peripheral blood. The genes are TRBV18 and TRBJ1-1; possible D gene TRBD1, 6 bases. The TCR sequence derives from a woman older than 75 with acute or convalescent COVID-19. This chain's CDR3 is CASSPLGALNTEAFF. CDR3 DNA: TGTGCCAGCTCACCGCTGGGGGCGTTGAACACTGAAGCTTTCTTT.